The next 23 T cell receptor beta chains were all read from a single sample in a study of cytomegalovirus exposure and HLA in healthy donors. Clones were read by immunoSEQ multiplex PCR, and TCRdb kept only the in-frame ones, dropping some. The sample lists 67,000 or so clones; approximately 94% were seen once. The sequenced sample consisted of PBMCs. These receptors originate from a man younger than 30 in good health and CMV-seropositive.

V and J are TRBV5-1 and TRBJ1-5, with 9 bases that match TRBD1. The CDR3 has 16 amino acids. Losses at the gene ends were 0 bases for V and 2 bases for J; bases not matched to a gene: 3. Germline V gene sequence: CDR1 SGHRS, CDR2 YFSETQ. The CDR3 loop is CASSLGTGEGNQPQHF. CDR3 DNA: TGCGCCAGCAGCTTGGGGACAGGGGAAGGCAATCAGCCCCAGCATTTT. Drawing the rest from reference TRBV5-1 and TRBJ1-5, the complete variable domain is KAGVTQTPRYLIKTRGQQVTLSCSPISGHRSVSWYQQTPGQGLQFLFEYFSETQRNKGNFPGRFSGRQFSNSRSEMNVSTLELGDSALYLCASSLGTGEGNQPQHFGDGTRLSIL.

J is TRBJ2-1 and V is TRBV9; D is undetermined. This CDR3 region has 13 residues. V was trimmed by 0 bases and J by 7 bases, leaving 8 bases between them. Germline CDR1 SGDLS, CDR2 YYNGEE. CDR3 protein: CASSVGLRNEQFF. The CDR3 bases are TGTGCCAGCAGCGTAGGTCTGAGGAATGAGCAGTTCTTC.

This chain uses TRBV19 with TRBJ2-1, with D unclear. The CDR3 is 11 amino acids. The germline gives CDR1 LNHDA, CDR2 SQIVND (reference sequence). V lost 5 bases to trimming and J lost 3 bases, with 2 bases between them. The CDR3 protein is CASSRYNEQFF. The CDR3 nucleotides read TGTGCCAGTAGTCGCTACAATGAGCAGTTCTTC.

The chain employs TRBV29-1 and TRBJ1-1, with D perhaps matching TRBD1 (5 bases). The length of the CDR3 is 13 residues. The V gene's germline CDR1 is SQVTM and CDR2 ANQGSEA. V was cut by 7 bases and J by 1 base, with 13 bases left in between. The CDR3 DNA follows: TGCAGCGCAGGGACTACGGGGAACACTGAAGCTTTCTTT. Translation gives CSAGTTGNTEAFF.

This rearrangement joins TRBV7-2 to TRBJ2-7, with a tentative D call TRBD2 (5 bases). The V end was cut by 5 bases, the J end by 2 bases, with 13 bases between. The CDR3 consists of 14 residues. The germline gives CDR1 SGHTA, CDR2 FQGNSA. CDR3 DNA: TGTGCCAGCAGCCTCCGGACTCAAACCTACGAGCAGTACTTC. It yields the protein CASSLRTQTYEQYF.

Here the CDR3 DNA reads TGCAGCTCTCTAGGGGGGGACTACGAGCAGTACTTC. Protein product: CSSLGGDYEQYF. The chain couples TRBV29-1 to TRBJ2-7; a possible D gene is TRBD2 (7 bases). Germline V CDR1 and CDR2: SQVTM, ANQGSEA. Trimming cost V 8 bases and J 3 bases, with 14 bases left between them. The CDR3 has 12 residues.

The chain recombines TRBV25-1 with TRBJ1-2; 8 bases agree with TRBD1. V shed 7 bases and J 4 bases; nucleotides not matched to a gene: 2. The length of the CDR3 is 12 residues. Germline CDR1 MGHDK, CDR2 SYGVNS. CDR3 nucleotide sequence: TGTGCCAGCAAAGGACAGGGCTATGGCTACACCTTC. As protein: CASKGQGYGYTF.

CDR3 nucleotide sequence: TGCGCCAGCAGCCTCCGGGACAGGGGGCGGGAGCAGTACTTC. Translated: CASSLRDRGREQYF. The rearrangement joins TRBV4-1 to TRBJ2-7, with TRBD1 matching over 12 bases. This CDR3 comprises 14 residues. Germline CDR1 is MGHRA and CDR2 is YSYEKL. The V segment lost 4 bases and the J segment 7 bases; nucleotides outside the gene matches: 5.

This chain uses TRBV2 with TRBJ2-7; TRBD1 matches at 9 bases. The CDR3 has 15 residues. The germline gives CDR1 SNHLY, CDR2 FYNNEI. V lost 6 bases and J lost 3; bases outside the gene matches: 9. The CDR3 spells CASSGGTGTFYEQYF. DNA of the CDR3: TGTGCCAGCAGCGGGGGGACAGGGACATTCTACGAGCAGTACTTC.

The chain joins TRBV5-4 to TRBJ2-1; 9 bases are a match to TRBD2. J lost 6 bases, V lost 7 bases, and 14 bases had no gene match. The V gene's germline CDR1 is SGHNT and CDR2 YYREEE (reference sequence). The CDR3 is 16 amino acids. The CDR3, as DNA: TGTGCCAGCGGAACCGTAGCGGGAGTCTTTGGCAATGAGCAGTTCTTC. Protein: CASGTVAGVFGNEQFF. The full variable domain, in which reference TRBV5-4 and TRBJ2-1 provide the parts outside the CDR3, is ETGVTQSPTHLIKTRGQQVTLRCSSQSGHNTVSWYQQALGQGPQFIFQYYREEENGRGNFPPRFSGLQFPNYSSELNVNALELDDSALYLCASGTVAGVFGNEQFFGPGTRLTVL.

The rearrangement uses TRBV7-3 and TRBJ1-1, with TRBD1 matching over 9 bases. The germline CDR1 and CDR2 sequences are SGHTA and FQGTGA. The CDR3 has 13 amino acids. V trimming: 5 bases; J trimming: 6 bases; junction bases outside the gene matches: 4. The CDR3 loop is CASSRDRDAEAFF. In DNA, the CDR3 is TGTGCCAGCAGCCGGGACAGGGACGCTGAAGCTTTCTTT.

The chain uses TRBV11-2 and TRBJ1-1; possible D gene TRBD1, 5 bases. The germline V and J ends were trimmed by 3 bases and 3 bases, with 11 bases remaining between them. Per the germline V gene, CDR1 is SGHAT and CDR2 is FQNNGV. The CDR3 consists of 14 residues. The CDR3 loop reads CASSLSGGYTEAFF. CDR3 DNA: TGTGCCAGCAGCTTGTCGGGGGGGTACACTGAAGCTTTCTTT.

This CDR3 reads CASSLGTSGSNEQFF. CDR3 sequence (DNA): TGTGCCAGCAGCTTGGGGACTAGCGGTAGCAATGAGCAGTTCTTC. This sequence joins TRBV5-4 and TRBJ2-1, with 10 bases identical to TRBD2. There are 15 residues in the CDR3. J gave up 6 bases and V 0 bases, and 3 bases lay outside the gene matches. CDR1 is SGHNT, CDR2 YYREEE, per germline (reference sequence).

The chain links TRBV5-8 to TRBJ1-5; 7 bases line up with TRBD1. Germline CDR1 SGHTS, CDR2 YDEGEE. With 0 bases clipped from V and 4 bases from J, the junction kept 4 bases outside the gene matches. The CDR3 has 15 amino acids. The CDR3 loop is CASSLAGDRNQPQHF. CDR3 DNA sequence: TGTGCCAGCAGCTTGGCCGGGGACAGAAATCAGCCCCAGCATTTT.

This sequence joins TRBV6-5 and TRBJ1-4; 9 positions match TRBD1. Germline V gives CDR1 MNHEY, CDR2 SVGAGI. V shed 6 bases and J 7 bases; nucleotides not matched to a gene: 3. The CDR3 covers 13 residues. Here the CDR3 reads CASRRDRVEKLFF. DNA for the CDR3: TGTGCCAGCAGAAGGGACAGGGTTGAAAAACTGTTTTTT.

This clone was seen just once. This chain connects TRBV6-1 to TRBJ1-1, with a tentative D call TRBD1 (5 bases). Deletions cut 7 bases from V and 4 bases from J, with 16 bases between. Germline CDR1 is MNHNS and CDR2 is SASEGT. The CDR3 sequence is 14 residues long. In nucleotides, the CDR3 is TGTGCCAGCAACACGCCAGGGTTGGGCACTGAAGCTTTCTTT. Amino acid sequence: CASNTPGLGTEAFF.

DNA for the CDR3: TGTGCCAGCAGCCCCCGGGGCGGGGGCTTCGATACGCAGTATTTT. Translated: CASSPRGGGFDTQYF. The chain employs TRBV7-2 and TRBJ2-3, with a weak D call TRBD2 (7 bases). Germline CDR1 reads SGHTA; CDR2 reads FQGNSA. This CDR3 has 15 residues. V was trimmed by 5 bases and J by 6 bases, leaving 18 bases between them.

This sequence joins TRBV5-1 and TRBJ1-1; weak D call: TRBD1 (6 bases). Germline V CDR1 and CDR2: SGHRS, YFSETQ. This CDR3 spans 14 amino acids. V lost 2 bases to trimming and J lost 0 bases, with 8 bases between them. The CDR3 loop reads CASSFGQLNTEAFF. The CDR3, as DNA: TGCGCCAGCAGCTTTGGACAGCTGAACACTGAAGCTTTCTTT. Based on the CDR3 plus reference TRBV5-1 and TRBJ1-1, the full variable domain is KAGVTQTPRYLIKTRGQQVTLSCSPISGHRSVSWYQQTPGQGLQFLFEYFSETQRNKGNFPGRFSGRQFSNSRSEMNVSTLELGDSALYLCASSFGQLNTEAFFGQGTRLTVV.

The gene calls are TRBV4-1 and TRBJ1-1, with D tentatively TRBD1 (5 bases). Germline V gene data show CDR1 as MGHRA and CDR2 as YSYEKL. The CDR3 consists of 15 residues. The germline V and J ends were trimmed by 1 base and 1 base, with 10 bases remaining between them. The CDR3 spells CASSQVAGQNTEAFF. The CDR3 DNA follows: TGCGCCAGCAGCCAAGTCGCGGGGCAGAACACTGAAGCTTTCTTT.

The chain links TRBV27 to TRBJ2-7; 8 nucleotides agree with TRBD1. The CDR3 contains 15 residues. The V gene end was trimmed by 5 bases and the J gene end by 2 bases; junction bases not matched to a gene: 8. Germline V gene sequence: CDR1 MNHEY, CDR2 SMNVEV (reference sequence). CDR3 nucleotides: TGTGCCAGCAGTCCCAGGCGGACAGGGCCCTACGAGCAGTACTTC. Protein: CASSPRRTGPYEQYF.

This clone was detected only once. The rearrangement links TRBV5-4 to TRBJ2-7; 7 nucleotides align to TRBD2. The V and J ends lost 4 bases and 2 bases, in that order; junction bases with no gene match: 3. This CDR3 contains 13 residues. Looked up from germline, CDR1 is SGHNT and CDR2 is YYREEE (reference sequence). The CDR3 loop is CASSQRGPYEQYF. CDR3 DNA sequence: TGTGCCAGCAGCCAGCGGGGCCCCTACGAGCAGTACTTC.

CDR3 protein: CASSQEAAGTSTDTQYF. The DNA of the CDR3 is TGCGCCAGCAGCCAAGAAGCGGCAGGAACTAGCACAGATACGCAGTATTTT. The V and J genes are TRBV4-1 and TRBJ2-3; weak D call: TRBD2 (5 bases). The CDR3 covers 17 residues. Trimming pared 0 bases from V and 0 bases from J, leaving 13 bases between. The germline V gene encodes CDR1 MGHRA and CDR2 YSYEKL.

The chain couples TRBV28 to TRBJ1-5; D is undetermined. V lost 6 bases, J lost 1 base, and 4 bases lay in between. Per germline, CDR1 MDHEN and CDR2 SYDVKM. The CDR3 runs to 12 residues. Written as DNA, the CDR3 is TGTGCCAGCAGGGAGAGCAATCAGCCCCAGCATTTT. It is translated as CASRESNQPQHF. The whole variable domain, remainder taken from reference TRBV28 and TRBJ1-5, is DVKVTQSSRYLVKRTGEKVFLECVQDMDHENMFWYRQDPGLGLRLIYFSYDVKMKEKGDIPEGYSVSREKKERFSLILESASTNQTSMYLCASRESNQPQHFGDGTRLSIL.